This entry lists 8 T cell receptor beta chains sequenced from one sample in a study of brain T cells in children with intractable seizures (dated by TCRdb to 2020 to 2022). Libraries came from the immunoSEQ multiplex PCR assay. Drawn from immuneACCESS, this table holds only the in-frame rearrangements with V and J called that TCRdb kept. Clones are partly lost; checked studies trace under half to an unresolved V gene and leave the rest unexplained. In all, the sample holds about 320,000 clones, and nearly 95% of those were seen once. The ten largest clones represent approximately 5% of the sample. The intended sense of this specimen's time point label: blood from clinic visit 5 months post-surgery; TSC patient then seizure free. Sequenced material: peripheral blood, taken more than 4 months after surgery. These TCRs come from a boy less than two years old with tuberous sclerosis and intractable seizures.

The rearrangement uses TRBV5-1 and TRBJ2-3; 8 bases line up with TRBD1. There are 15 residues in the CDR3. In germline, CDR1 is SGHRS, CDR2 YFSETQ. V was pared by 3 bases and J by 6 bases, with 9 bases of the junction left unmatched. CDR3 residues: CASSWGTGLSDTQYF. CDR3 DNA sequence: TGCGCCAGCAGCTGGGGGACAGGTCTGAGCGATACGCAGTATTTT.

The CDR3 bases are TGTGCCAGCAGCTTGGATGGAGGGGGCTACACTGAAGCTTTCTTT. As protein: CASSLDGGGYTEAFF. The J gene is TRBJ1-1, the V gene TRBV5-6, with 7 bases that match TRBD1. The CDR3 length is 15 residues. The V and J ends lost 0 bases and 3 bases, in that order; junction bases with no gene match: 5. The germline V gene has CDR1 SGHDT and CDR2 YYEEEE. Full variable domain (missing parts from reference TRBV5-6 and TRBJ1-1): DAGVTQSPTHLIKTRGQQVTLRCSPKSGHDTVSWYQQALGQGPQFIFQYYEEEERQRGNFPDRFSGHQFPNYSSELNVNALLLGDSALYLCASSLDGGGYTEAFFGQGTRLTVV.

V and J are TRBV5-6 and TRBJ2-7; 8 nucleotides match TRBD1. Germline V gene sequence: CDR1 SGHDT, CDR2 YYEEEE. Trimming cost V 3 bases and J 9 bases; bases outside gene matches: 5. CDR3 length: 12 amino acids. The CDR3 DNA sequence: TGTGCCAGCAGCTGGGGACAGGTGGGGCAGTACTTC. Translating gives CASSWGQVGQYF.

The chain combines TRBV7-8 with TRBJ1-4, with 9 nucleotides matching TRBD1. Per the germline V gene, CDR1 is SGHVS and CDR2 is FQNEAQ. The trim removed 5 bases at V and 12 bases at J, leaving 10 bases unmatched. This CDR3 has 14 residues. The CDR3 reads CASSPRDRVSELFF. The CDR3 DNA reads as TGTGCCAGCAGCCCCCGGGACAGGGTATCGGAACTGTTTTTT.

The chain employs TRBV6-5 and TRBJ1-2; 8 bases map to TRBD1. This CDR3 comprises 14 residues. CDR1 and CDR2 (germline): MNHEY, SVGAGI. The ends lost 5 bases at V and 7 bases at J; junction bases unmatched: 9. CDR3 region: CASSLPGQASGYTF. The CDR3 region has the DNA TGTGCCAGCAGTCTTCCGGGACAGGCTTCTGGCTACACCTTC.

J is TRBJ2-7 and V is TRBV7-9, with D tentatively TRBD2 (5 bases). Germline CDR1 and CDR2: SEHNR and FQNEAQ (reference sequence). The CDR3 contains 14 residues. V was cut by 3 bases and J by 0 bases, with 9 bases left in between. The CDR3 DNA sequence: TGTGCCAGCAGCTTGATAGGGAGCTCCTACGAGCAGTACTTC. Translation: CASSLIGSSYEQYF. Drawing the rest from reference TRBV7-9 and TRBJ2-7, the complete variable domain is DTGVSQNPRHKITKRGQNVTFRCDPISEHNRLYWYRQTLGQGPEFLTYFQNEAQLEKSRLLSDRFSAERPKGSFSTLEIQRTEQGDSAMYLCASSLIGSSYEQYFGPGTRLTVT.

V usage is TRBV28 and J usage is TRBJ2-3, with TRBD1 as a possible D gene (5 bases). Germline loops: CDR1 MDHEN, CDR2 SYDVKM. Trimming cost V 2 bases and J 7 bases, with 13 bases left between them. The CDR3 is 14 amino acids. The CDR3 loop reads CASSLRQGSYTQYF. The CDR3 nucleotides read TGTGCCAGCAGTTTAAGGCAGGGCTCATATACGCAGTATTTT.

For this clone: Other nucleotide sequences in the sample specify the same CDR3. The chain carries TRBV5-4 and TRBJ2-1, with D unresolved. CDR3 length equals 13 residues. The germline V gene has CDR1 SGHNT and CDR2 YYREEE (reference sequence). The V and J ends lost 2 bases and 2 bases respectively, with 5 bases between them. Here the CDR3 DNA reads TGTGCCAGCAGCTTAGGTACCTACAATGAGCAGTTCTTC. Amino acid sequence: CASSLGTYNEQFF.